These T cell receptor beta chains were read from a single sample in a study of blood T cell repertoires in COVID-19. The method was immunoSEQ multiplex PCR; TCRdb's version includes in-frame clones alone and lacks a portion of them. The table lists about 200,000 clones, 70% to 90% of them singletons, with approximately 8% in the top ten. The specimen sequenced was peripheral blood. The receptors were sampled from a woman aged 50 to 60 with active or convalescent COVID-19. CDR3s include the opening cysteine and the closing phenylalanine or tryptophan. A D gene is named only where the DNA matches it firmly. A row's size may be missing; if present it is once, few, many or a size class.

>TRBJ1-1|NA|16|TRBV28|NA
TGTGCCAGCAGTTCTTCCGGGGAGGGAGAGAACACTGAAGCTTTCTTT
CASSSSGEGENTEAFF
>TRBJ2-2|NA|15|TRBV19|TRBD1
TGTGCCAGTAGTCGACAGGGGGGGAACACCGGGGAGCTGTTTTTT
CASSRQGGNTGELFF
>TRBJ2-7|NA|15|TRBV2|TRBD2
TGTGCCAGCAGTTCGGAAGCGGGAGCCCCCTACGAGCAGTACTTC
CASSSEAGAPYEQYF
>TRBJ2-3|NA|13|TRBV28|NA
TGTGCCAGCAGCTTACTAGAGGCAGATACGCAGTATTTT
CASSLLEADTQYF
>TRBJ1-6|once|16|TRBV28|NA
TGTGCCAGCAGTGACCCGGGTAGCTCCTATAATTCACCCCTCCACTTT
CASSDPGSSYNSPLHF
>TRBJ2-7|NA|16|TRBV5-1|NA
TGCGCCAGCAGTTTGGGGTGGCGCACAGGGACCTACGAGCAGTACTTC
CASSLGWRTGTYEQYF
>TRBJ2-3|NA|16|TRBV7-9|NA
TGTGCCAGCAGCGCCTGGGGCAGGGGCAAGGCAGATACGCAGTATTTT
CASSAWGRGKADTQYF
>TRBJ1-2|NA|15|TRBV12-5|TRBD1
TGTGCTAGTGGTAAAGCCCAAGGACAGGACTATGGCTACACCTTC
CASGKAQGQDYGYTF
>TRBJ2-7|once|13|TRBV2|TRBD2
TGTGCCAGCTCTAGCGGGCTCTCCTACGAGCAGTACTTC
CASSSGLSYEQYF
>TRBJ1-1|NA|13|TRBV19|NA
TGTGCCAGTAAGTTGACAGTGAACACTGAAGCTTTCTTT
CASKLTVNTEAFF
>TRBJ1-2|NA|16|TRBV6-5|NA
TGTGCCAGCAGTTACTCGCCCAGACCCTCGACTGGTGGCTACACCTTC
CASSYSPRPSTGGYTF
>TRBJ1-3|NA|17|TRBV6-1|TRBD1
TGTGCCAGCAGTGAATCCACTCCGGACAGGCCTGGAAACACCATATATTTT
CASSESTPDRPGNTIYF
>TRBJ2-1|NA|15|TRBV5-1|TRBD2
TGCGCCAGCAGCCCTTCTAGCGGGGGGTACAATGAGCAGTTCTTC
CASSPSSGGYNEQFF
>TRBJ1-6|NA|13|TRBV6-5|TRBD1
TGTGCCACGTCAGACAGGGATACTTCACCCCTCCACTTT
CATSDRDTSPLHF
>TRBJ1-2|NA|16|TRBV18|TRBD1
TGTGCCAGCTCACCCGCCGGGTCAGGGGGGACCTATGGCTACACCTTC
CASSPAGSGGTYGYTF
>TRBJ1-5|NA|15|TRBV28|NA
TGTGCCAGCACCCCCGGATGGAGGCGCAATCAGCCCCAGCATTTT
CASTPGWRRNQPQHF
>TRBJ1-2|NA|13|TRBV4-1|NA
TGCGCCAGCAGCCAGCCAGGAATTTATGGCTACACCTTC
CASSQPGIYGYTF
>TRBJ1-1|NA|13|TRBV2|NA
TGTGCCAGCTACAGGTCAGGGATCACTGAAGCTTTCTTT
CASYRSGITEAFF
>TRBJ2-7|NA|12|TRBV2|NA
TGTGCCAGCCAGGCCCACACCTACGAGCAGTACTTC
CASQAHTYEQYF
>TRBJ2-1|once|15|TRBV6-1|TRBD2
TGTGCCAGCAGTGATGTAGCGGGAGGGAAGAATGAGCAGTTCTTC
CASSDVAGGKNEQFF
>TRBJ1-3|NA|15|TRBV6-5|TRBD1
TGTGCCAGCAGTCGCGGGACAGGTGGTGGAAACACCATATATTTT
CASSRGTGGGNTIYF
>TRBJ2-7|NA|19|TRBV4-2|TRBD2
TGTGCCAGCAGCCAAGTTGTACTAGCGGGAGGAGGGGACCCATACGAGCAGTACTTC
CASSQVVLAGGGDPYEQYF
>TRBJ1-2|NA|14|TRBV11-2|NA
TGTGCCAGCAGCCCCTCGGGCGGGGGCTATGGCTACACCTTC
CASSPSGGGYGYTF
>TRBJ2-1|NA|16|TRBV5-1|TRBD2
TGCGCCAGCAGCGTCCTCCTAGCGGGAGGGCGTAATGAGCAGTTCTTC
CASSVLLAGGRNEQFF
>TRBJ1-2|NA|14|TRBV7-2|NA
TGTGCCAGCAGGACAGCGGGCGGGTCTCATGGCTACACCTTC
CASRTAGGSHGYTF
>TRBJ1-1|NA|14|TRBV6-5|NA
TGTGCCAGCAGCCGATCGGGATTGAACACTGAAGCTTTCTTT
CASSRSGLNTEAFF
>TRBJ1-2|NA|12|TRBV29-1|NA
TGCAGCGTTGAATCTCAGGGCTATGGCTACACCTTC
CSVESQGYGYTF
>TRBJ1-3|NA|15|TRBV2|NA
TGTGCCAGCAGGCCACAGCCTCGGTCTGGAAACACCATATATTTT
CASRPQPRSGNTIYF
>TRBJ1-2|NA|15|TRBV6-2/TRBV6-3|TRBD1
TGTGCCAGCAGCGACCCTAGGACAGGGGAAGGCGGCTACACCTTC
CASSDPRTGEGGYTF
>TRBJ2-2|few|13|TRBV28|NA
TGTGCCAGCACCGACTCCCCCCCTGGGGAGCTGTTTTTT
CASTDSPPGELFF
>TRBJ1-5|NA|14|TRBV19|NA
TGTGCCAGTAGTCGAGGGACAAGTAGTCAGCCCCAGCATTTT
CASSRGTSSQPQHF
>TRBJ2-5|NA|15|TRBV5-1|NA
TGCGCCAGCAGCTTGGAGGGTAGCGGACAAGAGACCCAGTACTTC
CASSLEGSGQETQYF
>TRBJ1-3|NA|12|TRBV24-1|NA
TGTGCCACCAGTGACCTCGGAAACACCATATATTTT
CATSDLGNTIYF
>TRBJ1-4|NA|13|TRBV11-2|NA
TGTGCCAGCAGTTTGCAGGGGAATGAAAAACTGTTTTTT
CASSLQGNEKLFF
>TRBJ2-7|NA|13|TRBV6-6|NA
TGTGCCAGCAGTTCAACAGGGTACTACGAGCAGTACTTC
CASSSTGYYEQYF
>TRBJ1-6|NA|15|TRBV5-5|NA
TGTGCCAGCAGCTTGGAGGGGGGGATGGGTTCACCCCTCCACTTT
CASSLEGGMGSPLHF
>TRBJ2-5|NA|14|TRBV2|NA
TGTGCCAGCAGAGAACAGGGTTTGGGAGAGACCCAGTACTTC
CASREQGLGETQYF
>TRBJ1-1|NA|16|TRBV18|NA
TGTGCCAGCTCCCCTTCTTCACCGGGTCCAGGGACTGAAGCTTTCTTT
CASSPSSPGPGTEAFF
>TRBJ2-2|NA|16|TRBV13|TRBD2
TGTGCCAGCAGCTTCGGGACTAGCCAAATCACCGGGGAGCTGTTTTTT
CASSFGTSQITGELFF
>TRBJ2-1|NA|19|TRBV10-2|TRBD2
TGCGCCAGCAAAGCCGGGACTAGCGGGGGGGCAAGCTCCTACAATGAGCAGTTCTTC
CASKAGTSGGASSYNEQFF
>TRBJ1-5|NA|13|TRBV7-2|NA
TGTGCCAGCAGCCCTCGCGGGGGGCAGCCCCAGCATTTT
CASSPRGGQPQHF
>TRBJ1-6|NA|16|TRBV3-1/TRBV3-2|TRBD1
TGTGCCAGCAGCCCGCGACAGGGGGCCGCTAATTCACCCCTCCACTTT
CASSPRQGAANSPLHF
>TRBJ1-1|NA|12|TRBV18|TRBD1
TGTGCCAGCTCACAGGGGACAGAGGAAGCTTTCTTT
CASSQGTEEAFF
>TRBJ1-2|NA|13|TRBV27|NA
TGTGCCAGCAGTCCGATGCAGGGTTATGGCTACACCTTC
CASSPMQGYGYTF
>TRBJ2-1|NA|14|TRBV2|TRBD2
TGTGCCAGCAGAAACTCTAGCGGGAGTAATAGCCAGTTCTTC
CASRNSSGSNSQFF
>TRBJ2-3|once|18|TRBV4-2|TRBD2
TGTGCCAGCAGCCATGGGAGTCGCACTAGCGGATACACAGATACGCAGTATTTT
CASSHGSRTSGYTDTQYF
>TRBJ2-4|NA|13|TRBV10-1|NA
TGCGCCAGCAGTGAGTCGAACAGGGATAACAAGTACTTC
CASSESNRDNKYF
>TRBJ2-7|NA|15|TRBV28|TRBD1
TGTGCCAGTCTACCCCCGGGACAGGCCAACTACGAGCAGTACTTC
CASLPPGQANYEQYF
>TRBJ1-3|NA|14|TRBV2|NA
TGTGCCAGCAGAGATACAGGGTCTGGAAACACCATATATTTT
CASRDTGSGNTIYF
>TRBJ2-2|NA|20|TRBV19|TRBD2
TGTGCCAGTAGTATCCACTCCCCTAGCCGGGGGGGGCCCCCCGGACGGGAGCTGTTTTTT
CASSIHSPSRGGPPGRELFF
>TRBJ2-2|NA|16|TRBV19|TRBD2
TGTGCCAGTAGTTTCCTAGCGGGCGCCAACACCGGGGAGCTGTTTTTT
CASSFLAGANTGELFF
>TRBJ2-6|NA|15|TRBV6-5|NA
TGTGCCAGCAGCCGCTCAGACACTCTGGCCAACGTCCTGACTTTC
CASSRSDTLANVLTF
>TRBJ2-1|NA|17|TRBV3-1/TRBV3-2|NA
TGTGCCAGCAGCCAAGATCCTCACTCAAGCTCCTACAATGAGCAGTTCTTC
CASSQDPHSSSYNEQFF
>TRBJ2-7|NA|12|TRBV12-3/TRBV12-4|NA
TGTGCCAGCAGTTCGGACACTTACGAGCAGTACTTC
CASSSDTYEQYF
>TRBJ2-7|NA|15|TRBV10-3|TRBD2
TGTGCCATCATGGGGACTAGCGGGAGTGGAGACGAGCAGTACTTC
CAIMGTSGSGDEQYF
>TRBJ2-5|NA|13|TRBV11-3|NA
TGTGCCAGCAGCCCCCGCCGGGTCGAGACCCAGTACTTC
CASSPRRVETQYF
>TRBJ2-3|NA|13|TRBV9|NA
TGTGCCAGCAGCGTCCTAGGGGCAGATACGCAGTATTTT
CASSVLGADTQYF